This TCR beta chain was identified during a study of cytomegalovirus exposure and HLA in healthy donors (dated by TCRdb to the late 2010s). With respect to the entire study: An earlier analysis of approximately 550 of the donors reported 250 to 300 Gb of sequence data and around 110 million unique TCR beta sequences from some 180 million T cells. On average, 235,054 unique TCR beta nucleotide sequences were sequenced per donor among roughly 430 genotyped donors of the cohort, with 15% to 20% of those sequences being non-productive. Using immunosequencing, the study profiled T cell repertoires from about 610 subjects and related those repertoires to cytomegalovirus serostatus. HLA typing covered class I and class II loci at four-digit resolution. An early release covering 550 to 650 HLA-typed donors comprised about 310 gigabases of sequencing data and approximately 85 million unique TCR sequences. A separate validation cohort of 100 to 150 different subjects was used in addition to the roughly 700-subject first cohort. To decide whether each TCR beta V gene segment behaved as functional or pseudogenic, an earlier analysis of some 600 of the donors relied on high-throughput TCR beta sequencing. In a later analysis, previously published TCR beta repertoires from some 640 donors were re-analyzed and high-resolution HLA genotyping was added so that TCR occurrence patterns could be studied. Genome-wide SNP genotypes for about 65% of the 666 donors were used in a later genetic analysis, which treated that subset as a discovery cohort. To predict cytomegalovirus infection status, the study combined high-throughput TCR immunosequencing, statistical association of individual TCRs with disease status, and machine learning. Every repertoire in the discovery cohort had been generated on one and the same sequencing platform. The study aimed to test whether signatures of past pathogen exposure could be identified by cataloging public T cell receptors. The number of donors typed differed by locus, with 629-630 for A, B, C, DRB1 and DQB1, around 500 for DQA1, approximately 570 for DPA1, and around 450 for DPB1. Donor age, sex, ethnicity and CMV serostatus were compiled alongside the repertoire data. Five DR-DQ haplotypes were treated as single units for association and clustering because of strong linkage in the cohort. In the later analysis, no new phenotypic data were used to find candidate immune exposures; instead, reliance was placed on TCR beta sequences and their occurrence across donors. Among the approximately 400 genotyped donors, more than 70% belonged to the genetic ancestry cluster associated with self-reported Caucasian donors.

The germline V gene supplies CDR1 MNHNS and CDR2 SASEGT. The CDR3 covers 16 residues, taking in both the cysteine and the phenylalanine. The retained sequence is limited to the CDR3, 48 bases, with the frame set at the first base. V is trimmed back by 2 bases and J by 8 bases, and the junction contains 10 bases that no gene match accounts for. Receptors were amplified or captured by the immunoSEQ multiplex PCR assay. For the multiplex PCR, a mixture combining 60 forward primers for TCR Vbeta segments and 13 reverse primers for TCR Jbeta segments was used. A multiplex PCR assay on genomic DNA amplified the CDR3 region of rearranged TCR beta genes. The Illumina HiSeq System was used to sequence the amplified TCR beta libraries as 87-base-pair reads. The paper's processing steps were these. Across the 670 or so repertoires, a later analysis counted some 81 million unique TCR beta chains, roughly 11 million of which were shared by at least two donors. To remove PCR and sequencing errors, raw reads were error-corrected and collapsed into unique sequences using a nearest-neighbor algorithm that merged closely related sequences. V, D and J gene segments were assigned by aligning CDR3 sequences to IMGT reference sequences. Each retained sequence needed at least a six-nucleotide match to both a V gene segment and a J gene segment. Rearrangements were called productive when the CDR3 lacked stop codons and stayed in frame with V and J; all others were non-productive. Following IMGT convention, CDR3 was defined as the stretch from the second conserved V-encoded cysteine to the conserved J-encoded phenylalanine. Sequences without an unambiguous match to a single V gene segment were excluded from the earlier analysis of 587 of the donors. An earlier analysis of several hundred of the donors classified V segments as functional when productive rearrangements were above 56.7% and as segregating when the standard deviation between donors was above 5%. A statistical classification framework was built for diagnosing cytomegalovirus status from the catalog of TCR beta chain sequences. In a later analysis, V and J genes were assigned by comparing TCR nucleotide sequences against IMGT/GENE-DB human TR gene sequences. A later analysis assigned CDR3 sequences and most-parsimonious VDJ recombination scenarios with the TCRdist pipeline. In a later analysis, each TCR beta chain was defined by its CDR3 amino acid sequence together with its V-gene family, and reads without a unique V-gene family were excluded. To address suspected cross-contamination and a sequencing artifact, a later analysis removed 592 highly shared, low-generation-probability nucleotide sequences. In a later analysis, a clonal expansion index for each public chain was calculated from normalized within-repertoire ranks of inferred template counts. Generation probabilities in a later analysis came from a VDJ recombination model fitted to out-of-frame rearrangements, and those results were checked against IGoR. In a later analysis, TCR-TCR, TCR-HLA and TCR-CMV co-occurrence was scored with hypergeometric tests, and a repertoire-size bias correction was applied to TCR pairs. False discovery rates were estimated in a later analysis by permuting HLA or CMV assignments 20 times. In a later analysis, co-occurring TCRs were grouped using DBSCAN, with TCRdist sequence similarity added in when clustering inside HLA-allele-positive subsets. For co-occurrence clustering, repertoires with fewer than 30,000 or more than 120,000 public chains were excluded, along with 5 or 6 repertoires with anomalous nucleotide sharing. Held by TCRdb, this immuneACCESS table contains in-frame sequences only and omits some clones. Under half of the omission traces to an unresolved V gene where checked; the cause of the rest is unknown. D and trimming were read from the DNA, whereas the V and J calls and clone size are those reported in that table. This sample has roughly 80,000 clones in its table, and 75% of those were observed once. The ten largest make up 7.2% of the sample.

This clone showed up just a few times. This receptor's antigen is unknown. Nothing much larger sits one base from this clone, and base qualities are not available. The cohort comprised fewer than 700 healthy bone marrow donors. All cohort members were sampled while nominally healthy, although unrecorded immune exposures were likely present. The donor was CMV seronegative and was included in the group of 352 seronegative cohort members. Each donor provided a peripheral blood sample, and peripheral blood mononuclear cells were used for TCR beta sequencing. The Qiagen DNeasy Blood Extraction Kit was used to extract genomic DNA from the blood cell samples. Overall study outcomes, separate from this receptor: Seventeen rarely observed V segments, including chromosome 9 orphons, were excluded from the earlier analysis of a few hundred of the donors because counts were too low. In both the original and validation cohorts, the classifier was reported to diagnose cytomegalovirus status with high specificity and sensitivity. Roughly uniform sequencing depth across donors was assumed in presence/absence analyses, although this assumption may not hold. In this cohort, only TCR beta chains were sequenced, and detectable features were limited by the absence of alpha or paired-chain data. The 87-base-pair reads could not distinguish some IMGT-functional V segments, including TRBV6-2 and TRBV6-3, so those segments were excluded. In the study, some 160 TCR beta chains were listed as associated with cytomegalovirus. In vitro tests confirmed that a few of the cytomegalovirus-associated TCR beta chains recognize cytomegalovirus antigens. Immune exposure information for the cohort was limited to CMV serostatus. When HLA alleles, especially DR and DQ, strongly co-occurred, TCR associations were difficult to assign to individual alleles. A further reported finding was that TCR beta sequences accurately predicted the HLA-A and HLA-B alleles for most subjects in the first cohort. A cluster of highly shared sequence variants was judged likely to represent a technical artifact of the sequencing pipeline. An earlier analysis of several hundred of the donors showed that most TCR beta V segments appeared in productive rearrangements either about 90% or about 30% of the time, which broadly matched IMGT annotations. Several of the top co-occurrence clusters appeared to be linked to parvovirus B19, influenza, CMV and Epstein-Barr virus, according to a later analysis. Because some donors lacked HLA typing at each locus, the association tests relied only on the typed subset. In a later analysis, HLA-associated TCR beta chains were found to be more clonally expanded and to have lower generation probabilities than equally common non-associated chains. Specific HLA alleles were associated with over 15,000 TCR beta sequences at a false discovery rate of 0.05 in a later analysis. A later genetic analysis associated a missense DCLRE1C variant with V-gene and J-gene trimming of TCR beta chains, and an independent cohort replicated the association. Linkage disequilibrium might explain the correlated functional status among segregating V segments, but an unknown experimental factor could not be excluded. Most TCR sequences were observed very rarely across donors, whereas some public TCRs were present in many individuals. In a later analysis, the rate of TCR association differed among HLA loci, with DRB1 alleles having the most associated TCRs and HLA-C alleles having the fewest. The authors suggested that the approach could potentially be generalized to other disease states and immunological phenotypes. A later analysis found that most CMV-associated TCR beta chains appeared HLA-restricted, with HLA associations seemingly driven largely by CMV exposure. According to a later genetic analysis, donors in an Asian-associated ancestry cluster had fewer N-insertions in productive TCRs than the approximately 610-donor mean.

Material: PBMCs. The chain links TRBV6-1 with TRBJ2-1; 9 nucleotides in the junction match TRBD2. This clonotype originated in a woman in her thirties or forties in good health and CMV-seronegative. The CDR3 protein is CASSERRGGAADEQFF. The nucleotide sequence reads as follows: TGTGCCAGCAGTGAACGCCGCGGGGGGGCTGCGGATGAGCAGTTCTTC.